The next 28 T cell receptor beta chains were all read from a single sample in a study of T-cell memory formation after mild COVID-19. MiXCR was run by TCRdb on the 5' RACE reads, yielding one entry per CDR3 protein. This table has 350,000 or so distinct CDR3 sequences, under 15% appearing once. Sequences were obtained from PBMCs or a T cell subset sorted from them (not recorded which). These receptor sequences come from a man between 18 and 35 years old who had mild COVID-19 (a few samples of this study predate the infection). Cell type and time point are not known.

This clonotype came up a few times. The J gene is TRBJ1-1, the V gene TRBV20-1; TRBD1 might be the D (6 bases). The V gene lost 6 bases and the J gene lost 2 bases, with 16 bases spanning the gap. Looked up from germline, CDR1 is DFQATT and CDR2 is SNEGSKA (reference sequence). This CDR3 region has 14 residues. The CDR3 reads CSAVVGQLNTEAFF. CDR3 sequence (DNA): TGCAGTGCGGTCGTCGGACAGCTAAACACTGAAGCTTTCTTT.

This clonotype was counted only a few times. J is TRBJ2-1 and V is TRBV20-1; the match to TRBD2 covers 8 bases. Germline-derived CDR1 and CDR2 are DFQATT and SNEGSKA (reference sequence). CDR3 length equals 19 residues. J gave up 4 bases and V 2 bases, and 19 bases lay outside the gene matches. CDR3 coding DNA: TGCAGTGCTAGACCCTTAGCGGGGAATAAACAGGACAATTACAATGAGCAGTTCTTC. It is translated as CSARPLAGNKQDNYNEQFF.

This chain links TRBV7-3 with TRBJ2-1; D remains unclear. From germline, CDR1 is SGHTA and CDR2 FQGTGA. The germline V and J ends were trimmed by 5 bases and 12 bases, with 17 bases remaining between them. The CDR3 loop spans 13 amino acids. The CDR3 coding sequence is TGTGCCAGCAGCCCAGGACGAGATCTCAGGCAGTTCTTC. Amino acid sequence: CASSPGRDLRQFF.

The chain employs TRBV7-2 and TRBJ2-5, with D uncertain. Germline CDR1 SGHTA, CDR2 FQGNSA. This CDR3 spans 15 amino acids. The ends were cut back, 3 bases at V and 5 bases at J, with 16 bases in the middle. The CDR3 spells CASSFTASQGETQYF. The CDR3 DNA follows: TGTGCCAGCAGCTTCACGGCATCGCAAGGGGAGACCCAGTACTTC.

This clonotype was seen only a few times. This chain uses TRBV20-1 with TRBJ1-1; unclear D gene. The CDR3 loop spans 12 amino acids. Germline CDR1 and CDR2: DFQATT and SNEGSKA (reference sequence). Trimming removed 5 bases at V and 0 bases at J, with 7 bases between. The CDR3 region has the DNA TGCAGTGCTCCTAAAATGAACACTGAAGCTTTCTTT. Translation: CSAPKMNTEAFF.

This clonotype was picked up a small number of times. This chain uses TRBV7-3 with TRBJ2-5, with D unclear. CDR1 is SGHTA, CDR2 FQGTGA, per germline. Trimming took 8 bases from V and 2 from J, leaving 12 bases between them. The CDR3 consists of 13 residues. For the CDR3, the DNA is TGTGCCAGCGCGCCGGACGGGCAAGAGACCCAGTACTTC. It encodes CASAPDGQETQYF.

This rearrangement joins TRBV29-1 to TRBJ2-7, with unresolved D. V shed 4 bases and J shed 0 bases, with 13 bases lying between them. Germline V CDR1 and CDR2: SQVTM, ANQGSEA. CDR3 length equals 14 residues. The CDR3 protein is CSVAQAQSSYEQYF. The CDR3 DNA is TGCAGCGTTGCCCAGGCGCAGAGCTCCTACGAGCAGTACTTC.

The V call is TRBV7-9, the J call TRBJ1-1, with a weak D call TRBD1 (6 bases). CDR1 and CDR2 from the germline V gene are SEHNR and FQNEAQ (reference sequence). V was pared by 3 bases and J by 5 bases, with 13 bases between. CDR3 length: 14 residues. The CDR3: CASSFFGGQTEAFF. CDR3 coding DNA: TGTGCCAGCAGCTTTTTCGGGGGGCAGACTGAAGCTTTCTTT.

The chain couples TRBV5-4 to TRBJ1-2, with D tentatively TRBD1 (6 bases). The CDR3 runs 14 residues. Germline V gene sequence: CDR1 SGHNT, CDR2 YYREEE (reference sequence). Trimming shortened V by 4 bases and J by 2 bases, and 12 bases separated the two germline ends. The CDR3 loop is CASSPPGTNYGYTF. The CDR3 DNA follows: TGTGCCAGCAGCCCCCCGGGGACAAACTATGGCTACACCTTC.

The table lists this clonotype with a count of one. This rearrangement joins TRBV20-1 to TRBJ1-1, with D hard to call. CDR3 size: 14 residues. The ends were cut back, 3 bases at V and 0 bases at J, with 11 bases in the middle. Germline CDR1 reads DFQATT; CDR2 reads SNEGSKA (reference sequence). CDR3 sequence (DNA): TGCAGTGCTAGGTCTCCGGAGGTGAACACTGAAGCTTTCTTT. The encoded protein is CSARSPEVNTEAFF.

The rearrangement joins TRBV11-1 to TRBJ2-1; D remains unclear. Germline V gene data show CDR1 as SGHAT and CDR2 as FQDESV (reference sequence). This CDR3 has 13 amino acids. Trimming took 0 bases from V and 10 from J, leaving 10 bases between them. In nucleotides, the CDR3 is TGTGCCAGCAGCTTAGCGCAGAGGTTAGAGCAGTTCTTC. Translated: CASSLAQRLEQFF.

V gene TRBV7-2 combines with J gene TRBJ2-7; possible D gene TRBD1, 6 bases. CDR3 length: 13 amino acids. V was pared by 4 bases and J by 5 bases, with 12 bases between. The germline gives CDR1 SGHTA, CDR2 FQGNSA. This CDR3 reads CASSSTGVDEQYV. DNA of the CDR3: TGTGCCAGCAGCTCGACAGGTGTGGACGAGCAGTACGTC.

In its sample, this clonotype was seen a few times. The CDR3 DNA follows: TGTGCCAGCAGCTTAGAACAGGGCGGAAACTATGGCTACACCTTC. As protein: CASSLEQGGNYGYTF. The gene calls are TRBV7-8 and TRBJ1-2; maybe TRBD1 (6 bases). Trimming took 1 base from V and 2 from J, leaving 11 bases between them. The CDR3 runs to 15 residues. The germline V gene has CDR1 SGHVS and CDR2 FQNEAQ.

As DNA, the CDR3 is TGTGCCAGCAGCACTAGCGGGGGGCTGTTAGAGCAGTTCTTC. It translates to CASSTSGGLLEQFF. The chain employs TRBV7-2 and TRBJ2-1; TRBD2 aligns across 12 bases. CDR1 and CDR2 (germline): SGHTA, FQGNSA. The CDR3 totals 14 residues. Trimming cost V 5 bases and J 10 bases; bases outside gene matches: 6.

This clonotype appeared a few times. This chain connects TRBV20-1 to TRBJ2-7, with 11 bases that match TRBD2. The CDR3 length is 13 residues. J lost 3 bases, V lost 4 bases, and 2 bases had no gene match. The germline V gene has CDR1 DFQATT and CDR2 SNEGSKA (reference sequence). The CDR3 loop reads CSATSGGNYEQYV. The CDR3 DNA follows: TGCAGTGCTACTAGCGGGGGGAACTACGAGCAGTACGTC.

The chain employs TRBV7-2 and TRBJ2-3, with D perhaps given as TRBD1 or TRBD2 (6 bases each). This CDR3 is 16 amino acids long. V was pared by 1 base and J by 7 bases, with 18 bases between. CDR1 and CDR2 from the germline V gene are SGHTA and FQGNSA. CDR3: CASSLEGGPRVYTQYF. CDR3 nucleotides: TGTGCCAGCAGCTTAGAGGGGGGACCCCGAGTATATACGCAGTATTTT.

CDR3 bases: TGTGCCAGCAAACAATTAGATACGCAGTATTTT. As protein: CASKQLDTQYF. The V and J genes are TRBV6-5 and TRBJ2-3; D is uncertain. The CDR3 consists of 11 residues. Germline V gene lookup returns CDR1 MNHEY and CDR2 SVGAGI. The V and J ends lost 7 bases and 5 bases respectively, with 7 bases between them.

In its sample, this clonotype was seen many times. The chain recombines TRBV27 with TRBJ2-1; perhaps D is TRBD1 or TRBD2 (5 bases each). V lost 2 bases, J lost 4 bases, and 6 bases lay in between. CDR1 and CDR2 from the germline V gene are MNHEY and SMNVEV (reference sequence). This CDR3 contains 13 residues. The CDR3 sequence: CASSLEGYNEQFF. The CDR3, as DNA: TGTGCCAGCAGTTTAGAGGGGTACAATGAGCAGTTCTTC.

The chain links TRBV6-5 to TRBJ2-7; D gene unclear. The CDR3 has 12 residues. The germline V and J ends were trimmed by 6 bases and 3 bases, with 9 bases remaining between them. The germline V gene encodes CDR1 MNHEY and CDR2 SVGAGI. The CDR3 DNA follows: TGTGCCAGCAGACACACCGACTACGAGCAGTACTTC. Protein sequence: CASRHTDYEQYF.

The V and J genes are TRBV11-3 and TRBJ2-2; 8 positions match TRBD2. The CDR3 is 15 residues long. Trimming at V came to 5 bases and at J to 7 bases, leaving 9 bases not matched to a gene. The V gene's germline CDR1 is SGHNT and CDR2 YENEEA. Written as DNA, the CDR3 is TGTGCCAGCAGCCCCGTCGGGGGGGCCGTCGGGGAGCTGTTTTTT. Translation gives CASSPVGGAVGELFF.

The chain combines TRBV28 with TRBJ1-6; weak D call: TRBD1 (5 bases). Germline V gives CDR1 MDHEN, CDR2 SYDVKM. The V end lost 9 bases, the J end lost 7 bases, and 10 bases lay between the germline ends. This CDR3 contains 12 residues. The CDR3 bases are TGTGCCAGTGGGGACGGGAATTCACCCCTCCACTTT. It translates to CASGDGNSPLHF.

This clonotype was seen a handful of times. The rearrangement links TRBV19 to TRBJ2-3; 10 nucleotides agree with TRBD2. The CDR3 consists of 16 residues. Germline V gene sequence: CDR1 LNHDA, CDR2 SQIVND (reference sequence). J was trimmed by 4 bases and V by 5 bases; bases with no gene match: 9. CDR3 loop: CASSAMTSGWSDTQYF. In nucleotides, the CDR3 is TGTGCCAGTAGTGCTATGACTAGCGGGTGGTCAGATACGCAGTATTTT. Combining the CDR3 with reference TRBV19 and TRBJ2-3 gives the whole variable domain DGGITQSPKYLFRKEGQNVTLSCEQNLNHDAMYWYRQDPGQGLRLIYYSQIVNDFQKGDIAEGYSVSREKKESFPLTVTSAQKNPTAFYLCASSAMTSGWSDTQYFGPGTRLTVL.

The CDR3 here is CASSTTTANTEAFF. Written as DNA, the CDR3 is TGTGCCAGCAGTACGACTACAGCGAACACTGAAGCTTTCTTT. The rearrangement joins TRBV7-2 to TRBJ1-1; D uncertain. CDR1 and CDR2 (germline): SGHTA, FQGNSA. Trimming cost V 6 bases and J 1 base, with 12 bases left between them. The CDR3 is made up of 14 amino acids.

This clonotype was seen a few times. The chain links TRBV27 to TRBJ2-6; 7 bases are a match to TRBD1. The V gene's germline CDR1 is MNHEY and CDR2 SMNVEV (reference sequence). This CDR3 has 17 residues. The V segment lost 3 bases and the J segment 2 bases; nucleotides outside the gene matches: 7. CDR3 loop: CASSLDRRTPGANVLTF. The CDR3 coding sequence is TGTGCCAGCAGTTTGGACAGGCGAACCCCTGGGGCCAACGTCCTGACTTTC. Variable domain in full (rest from reference TRBV27 and TRBJ2-6): EAQVTQNPRYLITVTGKKLTVTCSQNMNHEYMSWYRQDPGLGLRQIYYSMNVEVTDKGDVPEGYKVSRKEKRNFPLILESPSPNQTSLYFCASSLDRRTPGANVLTFGAGSRLTVL.

The J gene is TRBJ1-6, the V gene TRBV6-5; D gene uncertain. Trimming pared 2 bases from V and 9 bases from J, leaving 5 bases between. Germline-derived CDR1 and CDR2 are MNHEY and SVGAGI. The CDR3 runs 12 residues. The CDR3 sequence: CASSYRSSPLHF. The CDR3 region has the DNA TGTGCCAGCAGTTACAGAAGTTCACCCCTCCACTTT.

This clonotype was recorded at least ten times. This rearrangement joins TRBV6-2 or TRBV6-3 to TRBJ1-6, with 8 bases that match TRBD1. The CDR3 has 16 amino acids. Unmatched junction bases numbered 6, after V lost 1 base and J lost 7 bases. CDR1 is MNHEY, CDR2 SVGEGT, per germline. The CDR3 nucleotides read TGTGCCAGCAGTTACTTCGGGGGACAGGCGAATTCACCCCTCCACTTT. It codes for CASSYFGGQANSPLHF.

This clonotype was counted only a few times. The chain couples TRBV18 to TRBJ2-1; no clear D gene. Looked up from germline, CDR1 is KGHSH and CDR2 is LQKENI. Trimming cost V 2 bases and J 6 bases, with 14 bases left between them. The CDR3 runs 15 residues. The CDR3 protein is CASSPLEQTPNEQFF. The CDR3 coding sequence is TGTGCCAGCTCACCATTAGAACAGACACCCAATGAGCAGTTCTTC.

By share, this clonotype ranks as medium-sized. V usage is TRBV7-2 and J usage is TRBJ2-3; 8 bases agree with TRBD2. The CDR3 sequence is 15 residues long. Germline lookup yields CDR1 SGHTA and CDR2 FQGNSA. Germline trimming cut 5 bases from V and 2 bases from J; bases unmatched to any gene: 6. The CDR3 nucleotides read TGTGCCAGCAGCCCGGGGGGGCCCCTCACAGATACGCAGTATTTT. This gives the protein CASSPGGPLTDTQYF.